These 5 T cell receptor beta chains share one sample of origin, sequenced in a study of CD4 T cells in relation to SARS-CoV-2 and coronaviruses. Sequenced by immunoSEQ multiplex PCR; TCRdb stores in-frame clones only, minus some. The sample contains 60,000 or so clones, 94% of which appear only once. Unexposed donor CD4+ T cells date from about 2011-2018, before the COVID-19 pandemic. Material: naive CD4+ T cells from PBMCs. The subset is: naive CD4+ T cells isolated by negative enrichment. The receptors were gathered from a human donor in good health.

The chain carries TRBV6-5 and TRBJ2-3; D is uncertain. Germline V gene sequence: CDR1 MNHEY, CDR2 SVGAGI. Between the trimmed V and J ends, which lost 0 bases and 1 base, there was a span of 8 bases. This CDR3 is 15 amino acids long. The CDR3 region has the DNA TGTGCCAGCAGTTACTCACCTGGCGGCACAGATACGCAGTATTTT. Translated, it gives CASSYSPGGTDTQYF.

The gene calls are TRBV27 and TRBJ2-7, with D unclear. V lost 6 bases and J 0 bases, leaving 9 bases between the germline ends. Germline lookup yields CDR1 MNHEY and CDR2 SMNVEV (reference sequence). The CDR3 runs 13 residues. CDR3 coding DNA: TGTGCCAGCAGGGCGGACGGCTCCTACGAGCAGTACTTC. It translates to CASRADGSYEQYF.

The chain uses TRBV5-1 and TRBJ2-5; D uncertain. Germline-derived CDR1 and CDR2 are SGHRS and YFSETQ. The CDR3 has 14 residues. The V and J ends lost 5 bases and 2 bases respectively, with 13 bases between them. The CDR3 DNA reads as TGCGCCAGCAGGCACGGACGCCTTCAAGAGACCCAGTACTTC. Protein sequence: CASRHGRLQETQYF. The whole variable domain, remainder taken from reference TRBV5-1 and TRBJ2-5, is KAGVTQTPRYLIKTRGQQVTLSCSPISGHRSVSWYQQTPGQGLQFLFEYFSETQRNKGNFPGRFSGRQFSNSRSEMNVSTLELGDSALYLCASRHGRLQETQYFGPGTRLLVL.

The V gene is TRBV4-2, the J gene TRBJ2-2; D may be TRBD2 (7 bases). Trimming removed 1 base at V and 5 bases at J, with 14 bases between. This CDR3 comprises 16 residues. Germline values: CDR1 LGHNA, CDR2 YNFKEQ. The CDR3 reads CASSQGGGAFTGELFF. The DNA of the CDR3 is TGTGCCAGCAGCCAAGGGGGGGGCGCGTTTACCGGGGAGCTGTTTTTT.

This clone has just one count. The rearrangement joins TRBV27 to TRBJ1-1; weak D call: TRBD1 (5 bases). Germline values: CDR1 MNHEY, CDR2 SMNVEV (reference sequence). The CDR3 is 14 amino acids. Trimming took off 2 bases at V and 5 bases at J, with 12 bases between the two ends. The CDR3 sequence: CASSLKGHGTEAFF. The CDR3, as DNA: TGTGCCAGCAGTTTAAAAGGACACGGAACTGAAGCTTTCTTT.